Sequencing of this TCR beta chain was carried out in a study of graft-versus-host responses after intestinal transplantation. Broader study findings: Early post-transplant falls in HvG clones accompanied the peak levels of circulating GvH clones. GvH clones detected in recipient marrow included some appearing first in ileum or blood.

The table came from immunoSEQ multiplex PCR; TCRdb's copy has only in-frame clones and leaves some out. The data show around 90,000 clones, with approximately 95% seen just once and about 1.1% held by the top ten. As to this clone: Its target is not known.

The V gene end was trimmed by 3 bases and the J gene end by 6 bases; junction bases not matched to a gene: 6. This CDR3 is built from 16 residues. The germline CDR1 and CDR2 sequences are MNHEY and SMNVEV (reference sequence). Sequencing used unstimulated CD8+ T cells sorted from spleen or lymph node cells, obtained before transplant. The source of this sequence is a human donor who was the organ donor for an intestinal transplant. The V call is TRBV27, the J call TRBJ2-1; TRBD2 matches 12 bases. In nucleotides, the CDR3 is TGTGCCAGCAGTTTTCTAGCGGGAGGGCCTAGCAATGAGCAGTTCTTC. Its protein is CASSFLAGGPSNEQFF.